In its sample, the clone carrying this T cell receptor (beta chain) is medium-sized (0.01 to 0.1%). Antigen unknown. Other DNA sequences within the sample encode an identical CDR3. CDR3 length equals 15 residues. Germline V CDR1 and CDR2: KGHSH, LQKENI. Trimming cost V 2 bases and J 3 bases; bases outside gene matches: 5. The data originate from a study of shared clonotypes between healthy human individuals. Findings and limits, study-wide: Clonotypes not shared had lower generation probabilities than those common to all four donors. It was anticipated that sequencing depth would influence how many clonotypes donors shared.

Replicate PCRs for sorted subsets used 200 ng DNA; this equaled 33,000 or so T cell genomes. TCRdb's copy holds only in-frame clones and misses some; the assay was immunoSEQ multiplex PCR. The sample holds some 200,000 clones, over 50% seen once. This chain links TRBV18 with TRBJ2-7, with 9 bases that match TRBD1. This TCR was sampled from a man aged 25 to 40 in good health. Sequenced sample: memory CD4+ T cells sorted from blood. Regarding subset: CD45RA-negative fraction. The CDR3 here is CASSPSGQGLYEQYF. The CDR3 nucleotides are TGTGCCAGCTCACCATCGGGACAGGGTCTCTACGAGCAGTACTTC.